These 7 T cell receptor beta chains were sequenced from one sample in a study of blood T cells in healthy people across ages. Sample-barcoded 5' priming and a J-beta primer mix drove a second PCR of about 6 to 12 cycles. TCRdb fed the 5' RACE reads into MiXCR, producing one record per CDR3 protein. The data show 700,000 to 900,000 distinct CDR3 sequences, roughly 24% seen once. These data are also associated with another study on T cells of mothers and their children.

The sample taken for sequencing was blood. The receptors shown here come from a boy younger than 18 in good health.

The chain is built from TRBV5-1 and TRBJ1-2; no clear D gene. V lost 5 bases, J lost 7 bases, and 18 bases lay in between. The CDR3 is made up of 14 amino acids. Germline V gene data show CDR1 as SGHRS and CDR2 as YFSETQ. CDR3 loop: CASRPTTEMGGYTF. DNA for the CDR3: TGCGCCAGCAGACCTACAACGGAGATGGGTGGCTACACCTTC. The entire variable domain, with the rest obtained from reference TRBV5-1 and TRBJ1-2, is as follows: KAGVTQTPRYLIKTRGQQVTLSCSPISGHRSVSWYQQTPGQGLQFLFEYFSETQRNKGNFPGRFSGRQFSNSRSEMNVSTLELGDSALYLCASRPTTEMGGYTFGSGTRLTVV.

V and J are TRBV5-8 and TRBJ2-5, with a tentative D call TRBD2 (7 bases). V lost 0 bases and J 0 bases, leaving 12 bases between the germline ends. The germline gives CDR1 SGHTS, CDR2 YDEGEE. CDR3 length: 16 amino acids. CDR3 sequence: CASSLGAGANQETQYF. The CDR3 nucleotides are TGTGCCAGCAGCTTGGGCGCGGGGGCTAACCAAGAGACCCAGTACTTC.

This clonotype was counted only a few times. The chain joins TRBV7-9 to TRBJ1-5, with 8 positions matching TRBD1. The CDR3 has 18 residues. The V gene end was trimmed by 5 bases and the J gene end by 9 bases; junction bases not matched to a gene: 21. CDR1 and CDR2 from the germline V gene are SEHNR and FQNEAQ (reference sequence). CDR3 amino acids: CASSSGKSGQWDRWPQHF. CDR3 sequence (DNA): TGTGCCAGCAGCAGTGGAAAGTCAGGACAGTGGGACAGGTGGCCCCAGCATTTT.

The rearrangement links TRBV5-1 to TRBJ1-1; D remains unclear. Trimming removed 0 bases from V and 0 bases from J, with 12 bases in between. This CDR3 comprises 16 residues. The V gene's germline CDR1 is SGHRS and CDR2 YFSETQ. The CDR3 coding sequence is TGCGCCAGCAGCTTGGTACAGAACCTTATGAACACTGAAGCTTTCTTT. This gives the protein CASSLVQNLMNTEAFF.

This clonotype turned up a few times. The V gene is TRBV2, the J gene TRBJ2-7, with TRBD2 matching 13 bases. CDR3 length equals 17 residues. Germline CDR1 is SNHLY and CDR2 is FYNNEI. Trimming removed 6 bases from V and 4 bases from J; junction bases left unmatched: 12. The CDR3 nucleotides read TGTGCCAGCAGCCCGACTAGCGGGGGGCCTGCTAGGTACGAGCAGTACTTC. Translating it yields CASSPTSGGPARYEQYF.

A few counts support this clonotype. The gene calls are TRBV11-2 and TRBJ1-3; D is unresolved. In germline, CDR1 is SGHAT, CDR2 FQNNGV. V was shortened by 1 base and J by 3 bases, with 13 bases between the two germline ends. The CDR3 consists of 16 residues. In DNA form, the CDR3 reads TGTGCCAGCAGCTTAGTCCCCATGGTAAATGGAAACACCATATATTTT. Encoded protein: CASSLVPMVNGNTIYF.

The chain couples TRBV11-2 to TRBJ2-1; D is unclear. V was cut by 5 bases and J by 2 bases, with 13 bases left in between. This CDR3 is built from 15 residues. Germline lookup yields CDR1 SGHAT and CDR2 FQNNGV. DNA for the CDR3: TGTGCCAGCAGCCAATCGGGCGAGGCCTACAATGAGCAGTTCTTC. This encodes CASSQSGEAYNEQFF.